This passage covers 10 T cell receptor beta chains from one sample sequenced in a study of a mutant IDH1 vaccine in newly diagnosed glioma. Documented time point: week 47, end of study. It was 300 ug of mutant IDH1 20-mer peptide that made up each vaccine dose, given with topical imiquimod. Clones were sequenced by immunoSEQ multiplex PCR, and TCRdb holds only the in-frame ones, with some missing. Here the sample spans around 60,000 clones, roughly 87% being singletons. These receptors' antigens are unknown. This sample comprised PBMCs, obtained from a glioma patient whose treatment included an IDH1 peptide vaccine. Source of these receptors: a man aged 25 to 40 with glioma.

This chain joins TRBV12-5 and TRBJ1-1; 7 bases agree with TRBD1. CDR1 LGHNT and CDR2 FRNRAP come from the germline V gene. V gave up 1 base and J gave up 0 bases; unmatched junction bases: 2. The CDR3 runs to 15 residues. The CDR3: CASGLGQGVNTEAFF. CDR3 bases: TGTGCTAGTGGTTTGGGACAGGGCGTGAACACTGAAGCTTTCTTT. The full variable domain, with the rest looked up from reference TRBV12-5 and TRBJ1-1, is DARVTQTPRHKVTEMGQEVTMRCQPILGHNTVFWYRQTMMQGLELLAYFRNRAPLDDSGMPKDRFSAEMPDATLATLKIQPSEPRDSAVYFCASGLGQGVNTEAFFGQGTRLTVV.

The gene calls are TRBV28 and TRBJ1-2; the match to TRBD1 covers 7 bases. CDR1 and CDR2 (germline): MDHEN, SYDVKM. The CDR3 has 14 residues. V was pared by 7 bases and J by 4 bases, with 9 bases of the junction left unmatched. CDR3 sequence: CASNPGQSFYGYTF. Written as DNA, the CDR3 is TGTGCCAGCAATCCGGGACAGAGCTTCTATGGCTACACCTTC.

V gene TRBV6-5 combines with J gene TRBJ2-1; TRBD1 might be the D (6 bases). The germline V gene encodes CDR1 MNHEY and CDR2 SVGAGI. V dropped 2 bases and J dropped 4 bases, with 12 bases sitting between them. The CDR3 sequence is 15 residues long. The CDR3 spells CASSYDGQRYNEQFF. DNA for the CDR3: TGTGCCAGCAGTTACGATGGACAGAGATACAATGAGCAGTTCTTC.

The rearrangement links TRBV19 to TRBJ2-2; 12 bases line up with TRBD2. After removal of 7 bases from V and 1 base from J, the junction contained 4 bases not matched to a gene. This CDR3 region has 16 residues. Germline CDR1 is LNHDA and CDR2 is SQIVND (reference sequence). The CDR3 region has the DNA TGTGCCAGTACACTAGCGGGGGGATGGAACACCGGGGAGCTGTTTTTT. Protein sequence: CASTLAGGWNTGELFF.

V is TRBV6-6 and J is TRBJ2-1, with 11 bases matching TRBD2. CDR1 and CDR2 (germline): MNHNY, SVGAGI (reference sequence). V dropped 7 bases and J dropped 5; count of bases not matched to a gene: 1. The CDR3 is 13 amino acids. The CDR3 region has the DNA TGTGCCAGCACGGGACTAGCGGACAATGAGCAGTTCTTC. Its protein product is CASTGLADNEQFF.

This rearrangement joins TRBV7-2 to TRBJ1-2, with TRBD1 matching over 8 bases. Losses at the gene ends were 3 bases for V and 7 bases for J; bases not matched to a gene: 4. This CDR3 contains 13 residues. Germline loops: CDR1 SGHTA, CDR2 FQGNSA. The CDR3 DNA is TGTGCCAGCAGCTTGGACAGGGAAGGTGGCTACACCTTC. Its protein product is CASSLDREGGYTF.

The genes are TRBV7-9 and TRBJ2-5; 7 nucleotides align to TRBD2. V lost 3 bases and J lost 7; bases outside the gene matches: 14. The CDR3 spans 16 residues. Per germline, CDR1 SEHNR and CDR2 FQNEAQ (reference sequence). CDR3 amino acids: CASSLIQGGSRRTQYF. CDR3 nucleotides: TGTGCCAGCAGCTTGATCCAGGGCGGGAGTAGACGGACCCAGTACTTC. The full variable domain, rest sourced from reference TRBV7-9 and TRBJ2-5, is DTGVSQNPRHKITKRGQNVTFRCDPISEHNRLYWYRQTLGQGPEFLTYFQNEAQLEKSRLLSDRFSAERPKGSFSTLEIQRTEQGDSAMYLCASSLIQGGSRRTQYFGPGTRLLVL.

The chain links TRBV13 to TRBJ1-1; D is ambiguous. Deletions cut 2 bases from V and 5 bases from J, with 9 bases between. CDR1 PRHDT and CDR2 FYEKMQ come from the germline V gene (reference sequence). The CDR3 length is 13 residues. CDR3 amino acids: CASSLQKSTEAFF. DNA for the CDR3: TGTGCCAGCAGCTTACAGAAATCGACTGAAGCTTTCTTT.

The CDR3, as DNA: TGCGCCAGCAGCTTGGGCGACACTGATAATTCACCCCTCCACTTT. Translating gives CASSLGDTDNSPLHF. This chain links TRBV5-1 with TRBJ1-6, with D unclear. The CDR3 sequence is 15 residues long. The V gene lost 0 bases and the J gene lost 5 bases, with 9 bases spanning the gap. Germline V gene sequence: CDR1 SGHRS, CDR2 YFSETQ.

This chain joins TRBV15 and TRBJ2-1; possible D gene TRBD2, 6 bases. The CDR3 runs 17 residues. V lost 3 bases to trimming and J lost 0 bases, with 15 bases between them. CDR1 LNHNV and CDR2 YYDKDF come from the germline V gene (reference sequence). The CDR3 is CATSSQSWRDSYNEQFF. The CDR3 DNA reads as TGTGCCACCAGCAGCCAAAGCTGGCGGGACTCCTACAATGAGCAGTTCTTC.